A selection of T cell receptor beta chains follows, all from one sample in a study of blood T cell repertoires in COVID-19. TCRdb keeps only in-frame clones here, not all; method: immunoSEQ multiplex PCR. The sample lists around 32,000 clones; about 86% were seen once. Sequenced sample: peripheral blood. These TCRs come from an elderly woman with active or convalescent COVID-19. Both conserved end residues are trimmed from each CDR3.

TRBJ2-1 TRBV5-1 ASSLTSGSTYNEQF
TRBJ1-4 TRBV2 ASSVKQGGGEKLF
TRBJ2-5 TRBV5-4 ASSKGLAGEGETQY
TRBJ2-5 TRBV2 ASTRTGTQETQY
TRBJ2-1 TRBV19 ASRYSGGTV
TRBJ1-4 TRBV2 ASNYRGPNEKLF
TRBJ1-4 TRBV7-9 ASSYMTGVREKLF
TRBJ2-3 TRBV7-3 ASSSARGGPDTQY
TRBJ2-3 TRBV18 ASSPRLASTDTQY
TRBJ2-5 TRBV21-1 ASSKEEIGQGAEETQY
TRBJ2-7 TRBV6-1 ASSDGGDYEQY
TRBJ1-1 TRBV19 ASRRVRDGVNTEAF
TRBJ2-3 TRBV18 ASSPLNSGGVADTQY
TRBJ2-2 TRBV18 ASSPMTSGNTGELF
TRBJ2-3 TRBV18 ASSPLPEGAVDTQY
TRBJ1-1 TRBV2 ASRRDRGGEAF
TRBJ1-3 TRBV19 ASRDRRTSGNTIY
TRBJ2-3 TRBV24-1 ATSPGYSEATDTQY
TRBJ2-1 TRBV18 ASSPSMLAGGGEQF
TRBJ2-7 TRBV6-2/TRBV6-3 ASSYGESGGLSYEQY
TRBJ2-3 TRBV18 ASSPRMGADDTQY
TRBJ1-1 TRBV5-1 ASSLWAGAVNTEAF
TRBJ2-5 TRBV2 ASSEGLAGWETQY
TRBJ2-1 TRBV2 ASLPGGLDNEQF
TRBJ2-2 TRBV7-9 ASSSSGQGKTGELF
TRBJ2-1 TRBV20-1 SASGRGSYNEQF
TRBJ2-2 TRBV6-6 ASGRPGQPNTGELF
TRBJ1-3 TRBV28 ASSLLSAGNTIY
TRBJ1-5 TRBV19 ASSTDRAHQPQH
TRBJ2-1 TRBV14 ASSLRRAGDYNEQF
TRBJ2-3 TRBV4-1 ASSLQGADTDTQY
TRBJ1-2 TRBV28 ASMTRDSYYYGYT
TRBJ2-1 TRBV4-2 ASSRTLLAGGGNEQF
TRBJ1-3 TRBV28 ASTQEQGWNTIY
TRBJ2-3 TRBV29-1 SVVFSGASTDTQY
TRBJ2-7 TRBV2 ASRDTGAGSYEQY
TRBJ2-7 TRBV12-3/TRBV12-4 ASSPGQYEQY
TRBJ2-2 TRBV6-6 ASSRQGNTGELF
TRBJ2-5 TRBV6-6 ASSPGLAGETQY
TRBJ1-2 TRBV10-3 AISESRDYGYT
TRBJ1-1 TRBV5-1 ASSLLDRQNTEAF
TRBJ2-3 TRBV5-1 ASSLASGGEYTQY
TRBJ1-2 TRBV5-5 ASSLPTGGEGYT
TRBJ2-1 TRBV9 ASSSDWIEQF
TRBJ1-5 TRBV18 ASSPADSPTQH
TRBJ2-2 TRBV6-5 ASSRREAGELF
TRBJ2-1 TRBV7-2 ASSLGTQQF
TRBJ2-3 TRBV7-3 ASSFRDRGTDTQY
TRBJ1-4 TRBV5-1 ASSRSVGTRNNEKLF
TRBJ1-3 TRBV18 ASSPPEGIRGNTIY
TRBJ2-1 TRBV6-1 ASSEGSNYYNEQF
TRBJ2-7 TRBV9 ASSAWAGPGEQY
TRBJ1-3 TRBV28 ASSLGGHSGNTIY
TRBJ1-6 TRBV19 ASTRDRAYSPLH
TRBJ2-1 TRBV19 ASSVTSGYNEQF